Included here is one TCR beta chain sequence, with context. The sample belongs to a study of cytomegalovirus exposure and HLA in healthy donors. Germline CDR1 is SEHNR and CDR2 is FQNEAQ (reference sequence). V lost 6 bases and J lost 5; bases outside the gene matches: 6. CDR3 length: 14 amino acids. The study ran its PCR with 60 Vbeta and 13 Jbeta primers. The assay was immunoSEQ multiplex PCR, and TCRdb's table has in-frame clones only and misses some. Of around 86,000 clones in the sample, 77% were seen once. The source material was PBMCs. This sequence originates from a man in his fifties in good health and CMV-seropositive. The chain joins TRBV7-9 to TRBJ2-2; the match to TRBD1 covers 7 bases. The CDR3 bases are TGTGCCAGCAGATCTCAGGGGGAGACCGGGGAGCTGTTTTTT. It specifies CASRSQGETGELFF.